This T cell receptor beta chain was obtained from a study of cytomegalovirus exposure and HLA in healthy donors (dated by TCRdb to the late 2010s). Regarding the research as a whole: The 500 to 800 repertoires of the first cohort and the 120 or so validation repertoires were produced on the same platform, according to a later analysis. To predict cytomegalovirus infection status, the study brought together high-throughput TCR immunosequencing, statistical association of individual TCRs with disease status, and machine learning. The aim of the study was to test whether cataloging public T cell receptors could identify signatures of past pathogen exposure. In addition to the first cohort of several hundred subjects, a separate validation cohort of 130 or so different subjects was used. Study-level results and caveats: In a later analysis, TCRs clustered in the first cohort were found to also tend to co-occur in the roughly 110 validation repertoires, with around 94% of cluster scores above 0. The classifier was reported to diagnose cytomegalovirus status with high specificity and sensitivity in both the original and validation cohorts. The validation cohort had no HLA typing available for a later analysis, so co-occurrence within that cohort was assessed over all 120 or so repertoires. Most TCR sequences were seen in very few donors, while some public TCRs were found in many individuals. A few of the identified cytomegalovirus-associated TCR beta chains were confirmed in vitro to be specific for cytomegalovirus antigens. The study gave a list of 150 to 200 TCR beta chains associated with cytomegalovirus. It was suggested by the authors that the approach could potentially be generalized to other disease states and immunological phenotypes.

From the cysteine through the phenylalanine, the CDR3 covers 14 amino acids. The kept DNA is CDR3 alone, 42 bases in frame from the first base. V and J lose 0 bases and 4 bases, and a span of 8 bases separates them. For CDR1 and CDR2, the germline V gene lists SGHRS and YFSETQ. The donors belonged to the validation cohort of about 120 subjects, which was separate from the 666-subject first cohort. Preparation of the library involved the immunoSEQ multiplex PCR assay. Per the original workflow: A statistical classification framework was built to diagnose cytomegalovirus status from the catalog of TCR beta chain sequences. TCRdb provides this immuneACCESS table in a form limited to in-frame rearrangements. Some clones are lacking; in checked studies, under half of them reflect an unresolved V gene, and why the rest are absent is not known. V and J calls and clone size are given by that table; D and trimming were obtained from the DNA. This sample comprises more than 150,000 clones, 84% of them detected only once. Together, the top ten hold under 3.5% of the sample.

Regarding this clone: Its cognate antigen has yet to be identified. It has no much larger one-base neighbor in the sample; base qualities were not kept.

The rearranged chain carries TRBV5-1 and TRBJ1-3; possibly the D gene is TRBD1, per 5 matching bases. The receptor's source is a young woman in good health and CMV-seropositive. Source material: PBMCs. CDR3 sequence: CASSLAGMGNTIYF. Here is the DNA: TGCGCCAGCAGCTTGGCAGGGATGGGAAACACCATATATTTT.